What follows are 14 T cell receptor beta chains derived from one specimen sequenced in a study of cytomegalovirus exposure and HLA in healthy donors. Sequencing was performed with immunoSEQ multiplex PCR; in TCRdb, only in-frame clones are kept and a portion is missing. This table has 150,000 to 200,000 clones, roughly 84% appearing once. The specimen sequenced was PBMCs. These TCRs come from a man between 18 and 29 years old in good health and CMV-seropositive.

The rearrangement uses TRBV5-1 and TRBJ2-1; TRBD1 aligns across 7 bases. The CDR3 sequence is 14 residues long. Trimming cost V 4 bases and J 6 bases; bases outside gene matches: 7. Germline CDR1 is SGHRS and CDR2 is YFSETQ. The chain's CDR3 is CASSEGQAANEQFF. DNA of the CDR3: TGCGCCAGCAGCGAAGGACAGGCGGCCAATGAGCAGTTCTTC.

This clone was picked up one time. J is TRBJ1-1 and V is TRBV28, with D possibly TRBD1 on 6 matching bases. CDR1 MDHEN and CDR2 SYDVKM come from the germline V gene. CDR3 length equals 14 residues. V lost 6 bases and J 0 bases, leaving 11 bases between the germline ends. The CDR3 region has the DNA TGTGCCAGCAGCCCCCCAGGGGTGAACACTGAAGCTTTCTTT. The encoded protein is CASSPPGVNTEAFF. Variable domain in full (rest from reference TRBV28 and TRBJ1-1): DVKVTQSSRYLVKRTGEKVFLECVQDMDHENMFWYRQDPGLGLRLIYFSYDVKMKEKGDIPEGYSVSREKKERFSLILESASTNQTSMYLCASSPPGVNTEAFFGQGTRLTVV.

This sequence joins TRBV5-6 and TRBJ2-5, with TRBD2 matching over 7 bases. Trimming took 2 bases from V and 5 from J; bases not matched to a gene: 18. Per germline, CDR1 SGHDT and CDR2 YYEEEE. The CDR3 loop spans 18 amino acids. CDR3 nucleotides: TGTGCCAGCAGCTTTGGTACTAGCGACTCCCACCCGCTTGAGACCCAGTACTTC. Translating gives CASSFGTSDSHPLETQYF.

The J gene is TRBJ2-2, the V gene TRBV9, with TRBD2 matching 12 bases. This CDR3 is built from 15 residues. The junction had 5 bases not matched to a gene; V was cut back by 5 bases and J by 6 bases. In germline, CDR1 is SGDLS, CDR2 YYNGEE. CDR3 coding DNA: TGTGCCAGCAGTGGACTAGCGGGAATCCCCGGGGAGCTGTTTTTT. Protein: CASSGLAGIPGELFF.

This chain uses TRBV11-2 with TRBJ2-7, with unresolved D. V dropped 0 bases and J dropped 1 base, with 13 bases sitting between them. CDR3 length: 16 residues. Germline V gene sequence: CDR1 SGHAT, CDR2 FQNNGV. As DNA, the CDR3 is TGTGCCAGCAGCTTAGATGGTTCAGTACTATCCTACGAGCAGTACTTC. It is translated as CASSLDGSVLSYEQYF.

The V call is TRBV7-2, the J call TRBJ2-3; 7 bases align to TRBD2. V lost 7 bases, J lost 2 bases, and 12 bases stayed unmatched. The V gene's germline CDR1 is SGHTA and CDR2 FQGNSA. This CDR3 has 16 residues. CDR3 in amino acids: CASIPVREGYTDTQYF. The CDR3 bases are TGTGCCAGCATCCCTGTGAGGGAGGGCTACACAGATACGCAGTATTTT.

CDR3 in amino acids: CASRRDRIAEQYF. As DNA, the CDR3 is TGTGCCAGCCGTCGGGACAGGATTGCCGAGCAGTACTTC. This chain uses TRBV6-1 with TRBJ2-7; 8 positions agree with TRBD1. V lost 8 bases and J lost 6; bases outside the gene matches: 9. This CDR3 spans 13 amino acids. CDR1 is MNHNS and CDR2 is SASEGT in the germline V gene.

Details on this clone: The junction departs from the called germline gene at one end, perhaps through a read error. The chain employs TRBV9 and TRBJ2-7; D gene uncertain. Germline lookup yields CDR1 SGDLS and CDR2 YYNGEE. The CDR3 is 13 amino acids. DNA of the CDR3: TGTGCCAGCAGTGTAGAATTGGGCCTCGAGCAGTACTTC. Residues: CASSVELGLEQYF.

The V and J genes are TRBV7-9 and TRBJ2-7; 10 nucleotides agree with TRBD2. With 4 bases clipped from V and 4 bases from J, the junction kept 10 bases outside the gene matches. This CDR3 comprises 16 residues. Germline-derived CDR1 and CDR2 are SEHNR and FQNEAQ (reference sequence). The DNA for the CDR3 is TGTGCCAGCAGCTCTTGGCTAGCGGGAGTGAAATACGAGCAGTACTTC. Protein sequence: CASSSWLAGVKYEQYF. Full variable domain (outside the CDR3, taken from reference TRBV7-9 and TRBJ2-7): DTGVSQNPRHKITKRGQNVTFRCDPISEHNRLYWYRQTLGQGPEFLTYFQNEAQLEKSRLLSDRFSAERPKGSFSTLEIQRTEQGDSAMYLCASSSWLAGVKYEQYFGPGTRLTVT.

The chain uses TRBV5-4 and TRBJ1-3, with D hard to call. This CDR3 has 13 amino acids. The germline V gene has CDR1 SGHNT and CDR2 YYREEE (reference sequence). Trimming pared 4 bases from V and 0 bases from J, leaving 5 bases between. CDR3 sequence reads: CASSLSSGNTIYF. The DNA for the CDR3 is TGTGCCAGCAGCCTCTCCTCTGGAAACACCATATATTTT.

This rearrangement joins TRBV19 to TRBJ1-2; TRBD1 matches at 7 bases. This CDR3 region has 15 residues. In germline, CDR1 is LNHDA, CDR2 SQIVND (reference sequence). Unmatched junction bases numbered 6, after V lost 1 base and J lost 4 bases. CDR3 nucleotides: TGTGCCAGTAGTATAGGGGGACAGAGTTTCTATGGCTACACCTTC. Protein: CASSIGGQSFYGYTF.

This sequence joins TRBV27 and TRBJ1-1; unclear D gene. Germline V CDR1 and CDR2: MNHEY, SMNVEV (reference sequence). Trimming removed 5 bases from V and 2 bases from J, with 9 bases in between. The CDR3 spans 13 residues. The CDR3 loop reads CASSPLFNTEAFF. CDR3 sequence (DNA): TGTGCCAGCAGTCCCCTTTTCAACACTGAAGCTTTCTTT.

The chain links TRBV20-1 to TRBJ2-5; D call uncertain. Germline V gene sequence: CDR1 DFQATT, CDR2 SNEGSKA (reference sequence). V dropped 0 bases and J dropped 4 bases, with 3 bases sitting between them. There are 11 residues in the CDR3. The CDR3 region has the DNA TGCAGTGCTAGAGAGAGAGAGACCCAGTACTTC. Translating gives CSARERETQYF.

The gene calls are TRBV5-5 and TRBJ2-7; possibly TRBD2 for D (5 bases). V was trimmed by 4 bases and J by 2 bases, leaving 16 bases between them. This CDR3 contains 15 residues. From germline, CDR1 is SGHKS and CDR2 YYEKEE (reference sequence). The CDR3 DNA reads TGTGCCAGCAGCCCCCACCTGGACTTTACCTACGAGCAGTACTTC. This codes for CASSPHLDFTYEQYF.